This T cell receptor (beta chain) was sequenced for a study of blood T cell repertoires in COVID-19. Study-wide context: The United States, Italy and Spain supplied acute and convalescent COVID-19 samples.

TCRdb keeps only in-frame clones here, not all; method: immunoSEQ multiplex PCR. The sample records about 120,000 clones, over 80% being singletons. Residents of under 25 US areas, aged roughly 18 to 89 years, made up the participants. Per germline, CDR1 MNHEY and CDR2 SVGAGI. V was shortened by 2 bases and J by 0 bases, with 10 bases between the two germline ends. The length of the CDR3 is 16 residues. The sequenced material came from PBMCs or T cells enriched from blood (not recorded which). This TCR derives from a woman in her 30s who had recovered from COVID-19. The chain joins TRBV6-5 to TRBJ1-4; maybe TRBD1 (5 bases). CDR3 nucleotides: TGTGCCAGCAGTTACCGTCCAGGGTCAACTAATGAAAAACTGTTTTTT. Translated: CASSYRPGSTNEKLFF.